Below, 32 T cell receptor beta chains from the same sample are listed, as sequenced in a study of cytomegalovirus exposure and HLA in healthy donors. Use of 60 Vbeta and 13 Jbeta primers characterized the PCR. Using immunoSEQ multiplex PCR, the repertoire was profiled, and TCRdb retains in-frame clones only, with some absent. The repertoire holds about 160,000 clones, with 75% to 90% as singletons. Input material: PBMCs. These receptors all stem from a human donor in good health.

CDR3 nucleotides: TGCGCCAGCAGCTTGGATTCCAGGGGCGGTGCTAATGAAAAACTGTTTTTT. This encodes CASSLDSRGGANEKLFF. The rearrangement uses TRBV5-1 and TRBJ1-4, with D possibly matching TRBD1 (6 bases). The CDR3 contains 17 residues. Looked up from germline, CDR1 is SGHRS and CDR2 is YFSETQ. V lost 0 bases, J lost 3 bases, and 15 bases lay in between.

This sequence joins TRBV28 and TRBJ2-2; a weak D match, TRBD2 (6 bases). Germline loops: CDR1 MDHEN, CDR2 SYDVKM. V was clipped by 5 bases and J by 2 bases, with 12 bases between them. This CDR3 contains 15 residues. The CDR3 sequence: CASSRGTVNTGELFF. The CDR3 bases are TGTGCCAGCAGTCGGGGGACGGTTAACACCGGGGAGCTGTTTTTT.

The CDR3 loop reads CASSQVGGTDTQYF. In DNA form, the CDR3 reads TGCGCCAGCAGCCAAGTCGGGGGCACAGATACGCAGTATTTT. This chain joins TRBV4-1 and TRBJ2-3; D perhaps matches TRBD2 (5 bases). The CDR3 consists of 14 residues. V lost 1 base and J 1 base, leaving 6 bases between the germline ends. Germline loops: CDR1 MGHRA, CDR2 YSYEKL.

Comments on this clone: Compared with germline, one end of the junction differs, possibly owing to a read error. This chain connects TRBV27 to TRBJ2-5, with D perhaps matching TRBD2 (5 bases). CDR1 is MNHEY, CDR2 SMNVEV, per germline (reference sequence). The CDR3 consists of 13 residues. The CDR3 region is CASSLRGQGTQYF. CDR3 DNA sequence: TGTGCCAGCAGTCTCCGGGGTCAAGGGACCCAGTACTTC.

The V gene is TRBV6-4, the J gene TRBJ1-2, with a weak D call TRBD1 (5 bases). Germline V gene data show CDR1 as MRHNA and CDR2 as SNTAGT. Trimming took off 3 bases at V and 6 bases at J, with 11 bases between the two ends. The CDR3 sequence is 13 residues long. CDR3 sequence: CASSETGGDGYTF. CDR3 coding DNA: TGTGCCAGCAGTGAGACCGGGGGGGATGGCTACACCTTC.

The chain's CDR3 is CASSQDQAGAVDTQYF. Written as DNA, the CDR3 is TGCGCCAGCAGCCAAGATCAAGCGGGGGCGGTAGATACGCAGTATTTT. V usage is TRBV4-1 and J usage is TRBJ2-3, with 8 bases that match TRBD2. Germline CDR1 is MGHRA and CDR2 is YSYEKL. With 0 bases clipped from V and 5 bases from J, the junction kept 7 bases outside the gene matches. The CDR3 runs 16 residues.

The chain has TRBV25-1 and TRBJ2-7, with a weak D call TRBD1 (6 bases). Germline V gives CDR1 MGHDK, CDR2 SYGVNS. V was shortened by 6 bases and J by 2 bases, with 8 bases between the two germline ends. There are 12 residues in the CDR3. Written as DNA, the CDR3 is TGTGCCAGCAGGACAGGCCCCTACGAGCAGTACTTC. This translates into CASRTGPYEQYF.

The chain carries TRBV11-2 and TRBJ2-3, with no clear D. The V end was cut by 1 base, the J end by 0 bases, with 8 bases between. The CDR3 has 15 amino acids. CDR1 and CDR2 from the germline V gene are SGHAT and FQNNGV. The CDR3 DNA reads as TGTGCCAGCAGCTTAGGTGTCTCTAGCACAGATACGCAGTATTTT. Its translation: CASSLGVSSTDTQYF. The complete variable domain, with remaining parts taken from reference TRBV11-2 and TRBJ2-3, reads EAGVAQSPRYKIIEKRQSVAFWCNPISGHATLYWYQQILGQGPKLLIQFQNNGVVDDSQLPKDRFSAERLKGVDSTLKIQPAKLEDSAVYLCASSLGVSSTDTQYFGPGTRLTVL.

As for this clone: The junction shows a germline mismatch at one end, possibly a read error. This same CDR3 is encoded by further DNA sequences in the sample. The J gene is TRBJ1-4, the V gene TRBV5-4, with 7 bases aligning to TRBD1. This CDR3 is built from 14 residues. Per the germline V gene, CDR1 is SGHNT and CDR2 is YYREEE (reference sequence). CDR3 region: CASSVTGNMEKLFF. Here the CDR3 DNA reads TGTGCCAGCAGCGTGACAGGGAATATGGAAAAGCTGTTTTTT.

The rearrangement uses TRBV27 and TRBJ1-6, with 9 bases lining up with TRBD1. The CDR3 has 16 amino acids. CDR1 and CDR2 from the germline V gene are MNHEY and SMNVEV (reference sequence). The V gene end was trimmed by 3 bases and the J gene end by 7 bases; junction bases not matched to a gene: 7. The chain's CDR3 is CASSFLGTGPNSPLHF. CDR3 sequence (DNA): TGTGCCAGCAGTTTTTTGGGGACAGGGCCAAATTCACCCCTCCACTTT.

CDR3 nucleotides: TGTGCCAGCACCCCTAGGGAGGGTGAGGCCGAATACAATGAGCAGTTCTTC. Protein product: CASTPREGEAEYNEQFF. The V and J genes are TRBV5-8 and TRBJ2-1; TRBD2 aligns across 7 bases. Germline V lookup: CDR1 SGHTS, CDR2 YDEGEE. The CDR3 loop spans 17 amino acids. The J segment lost 4 bases and the V segment lost 6 bases, leaving 16 bases of the junction unmatched. Full variable domain (remainder filled in from reference TRBV5-8 and TRBJ2-1): EAGVTQSPTHLIKTRGQQATLRCSPISGHTSVYWYQQALGLGLQFLLWYDEGEERNRGNFPPRFSGRQFPNYSSELNVNALELEDSALYLCASTPREGEAEYNEQFFGPGTRLTVL.

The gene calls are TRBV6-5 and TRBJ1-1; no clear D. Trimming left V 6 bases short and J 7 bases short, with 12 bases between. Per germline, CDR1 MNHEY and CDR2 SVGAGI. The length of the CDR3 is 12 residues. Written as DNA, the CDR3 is TGTGCCAGCAGCGGAGGGTCTTATGAAGCTTTCTTT. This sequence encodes CASSGGSYEAFF.

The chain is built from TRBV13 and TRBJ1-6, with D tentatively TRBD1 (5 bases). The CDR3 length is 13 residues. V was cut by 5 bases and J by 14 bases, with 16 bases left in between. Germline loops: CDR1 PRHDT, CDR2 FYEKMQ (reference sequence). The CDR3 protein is CASSPGGTNTLHF. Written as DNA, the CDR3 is TGTGCCAGCAGCCCTGGGGGGACTAACACCCTCCACTTT.

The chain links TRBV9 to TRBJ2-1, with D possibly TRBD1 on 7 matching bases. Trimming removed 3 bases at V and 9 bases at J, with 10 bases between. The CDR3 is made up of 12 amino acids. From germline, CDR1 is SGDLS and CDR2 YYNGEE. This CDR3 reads CASSAGGTEQFF. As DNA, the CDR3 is TGTGCCAGCAGCGCAGGGGGGACTGAGCAGTTCTTC.

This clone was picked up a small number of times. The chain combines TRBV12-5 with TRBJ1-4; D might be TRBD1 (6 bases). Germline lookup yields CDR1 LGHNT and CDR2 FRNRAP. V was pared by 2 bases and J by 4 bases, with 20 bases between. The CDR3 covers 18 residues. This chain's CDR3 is CASGLWAWGTPGNEKLFF. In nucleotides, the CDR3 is TGTGCTAGTGGTTTGTGGGCTTGGGGGACACCCGGTAATGAAAAACTGTTTTTT. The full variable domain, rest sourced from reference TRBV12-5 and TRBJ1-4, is DARVTQTPRHKVTEMGQEVTMRCQPILGHNTVFWYRQTMMQGLELLAYFRNRAPLDDSGMPKDRFSAEMPDATLATLKIQPSEPRDSAVYFCASGLWAWGTPGNEKLFFGSGTQLSVL.

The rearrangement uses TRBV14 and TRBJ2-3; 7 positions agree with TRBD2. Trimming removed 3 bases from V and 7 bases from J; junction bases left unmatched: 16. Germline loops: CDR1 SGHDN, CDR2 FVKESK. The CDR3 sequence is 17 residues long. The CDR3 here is CASSQGRDPSGGNTQYF. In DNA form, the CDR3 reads TGTGCCAGCAGCCAGGGGAGGGACCCCTCCGGGGGGAATACGCAGTATTTT.

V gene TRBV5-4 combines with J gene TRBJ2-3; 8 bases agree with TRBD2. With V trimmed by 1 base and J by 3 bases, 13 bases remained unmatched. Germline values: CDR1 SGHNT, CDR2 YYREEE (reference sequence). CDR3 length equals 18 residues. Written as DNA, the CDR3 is TGTGCCAGCAGCTTGAATATGTTCGGGGGGGCAGGGACAGATACGCAGTATTTT. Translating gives CASSLNMFGGAGTDTQYF. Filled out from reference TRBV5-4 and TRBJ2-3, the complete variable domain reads ETGVTQSPTHLIKTRGQQVTLRCSSQSGHNTVSWYQQALGQGPQFIFQYYREEENGRGNFPPRFSGLQFPNYSSELNVNALELDDSALYLCASSLNMFGGAGTDTQYFGPGTRLTVL.

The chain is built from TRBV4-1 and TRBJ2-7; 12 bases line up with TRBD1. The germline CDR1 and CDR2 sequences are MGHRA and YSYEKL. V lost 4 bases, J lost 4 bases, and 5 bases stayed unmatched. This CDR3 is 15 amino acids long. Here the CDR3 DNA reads TGCGCCAGCAGCCTGGGGACAGGGGGCGATTACGAGCAGTACTTC. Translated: CASSLGTGGDYEQYF.

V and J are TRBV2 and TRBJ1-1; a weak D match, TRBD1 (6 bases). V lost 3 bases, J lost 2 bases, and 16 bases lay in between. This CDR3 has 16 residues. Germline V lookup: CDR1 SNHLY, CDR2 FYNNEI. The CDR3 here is CASSDGSKGVNTEAFF. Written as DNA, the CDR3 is TGTGCCAGCAGTGACGGATCCAAGGGGGTCAACACTGAAGCTTTCTTT.

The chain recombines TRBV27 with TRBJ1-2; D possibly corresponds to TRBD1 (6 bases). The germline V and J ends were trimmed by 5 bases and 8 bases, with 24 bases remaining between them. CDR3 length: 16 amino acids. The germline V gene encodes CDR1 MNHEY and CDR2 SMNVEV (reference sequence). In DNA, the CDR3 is TGTGCCAGCAGTCCCTTTACCACAGGGCGGATTTTCGGCTACACCTTC. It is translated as CASSPFTTGRIFGYTF.

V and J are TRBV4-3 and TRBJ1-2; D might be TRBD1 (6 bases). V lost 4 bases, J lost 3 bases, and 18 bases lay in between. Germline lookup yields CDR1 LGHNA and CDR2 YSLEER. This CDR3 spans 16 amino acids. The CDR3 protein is CASSPAPTGRYYGYTF. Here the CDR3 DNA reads TGCGCCAGCAGCCCCGCCCCGACAGGACGTTACTATGGCTACACCTTC.

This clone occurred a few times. The CDR3 region is CASSRGTSYNEQFF. The CDR3 region has the DNA TGTGCCAGCTCAAGGGGTACCTCCTACAATGAGCAGTTCTTC. The chain carries TRBV6-5 and TRBJ2-1, with a tentative D call TRBD1 (5 bases). Germline CDR1 is MNHEY and CDR2 is SVGAGI. The ends were cut back, 8 bases at V and 0 bases at J, with 11 bases in the middle. The CDR3 spans 14 residues.

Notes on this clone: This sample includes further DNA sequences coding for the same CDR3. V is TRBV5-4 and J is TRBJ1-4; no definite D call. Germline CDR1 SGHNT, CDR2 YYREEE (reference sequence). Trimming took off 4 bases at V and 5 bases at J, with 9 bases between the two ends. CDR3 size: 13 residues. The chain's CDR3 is CASSTPGNEKLFF. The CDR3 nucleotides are TGTGCCAGCAGCACCCCCGGGAATGAAAAACTGTTTTTT.

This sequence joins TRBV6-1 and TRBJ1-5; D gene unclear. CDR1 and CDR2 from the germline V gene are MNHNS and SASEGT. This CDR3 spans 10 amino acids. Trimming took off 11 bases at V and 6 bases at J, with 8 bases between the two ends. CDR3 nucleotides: TGTGCCGGGGAGGGTCAGCCCCAGCATTTT. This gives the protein CAGEGQPQHF.

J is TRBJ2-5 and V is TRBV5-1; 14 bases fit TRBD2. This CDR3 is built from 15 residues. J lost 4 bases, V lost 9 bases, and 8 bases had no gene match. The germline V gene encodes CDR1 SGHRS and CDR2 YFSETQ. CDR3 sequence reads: CATGLAGGTAETQYF. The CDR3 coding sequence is TGCGCCACCGGACTAGCGGGGGGAACCGCAGAGACCCAGTACTTC.

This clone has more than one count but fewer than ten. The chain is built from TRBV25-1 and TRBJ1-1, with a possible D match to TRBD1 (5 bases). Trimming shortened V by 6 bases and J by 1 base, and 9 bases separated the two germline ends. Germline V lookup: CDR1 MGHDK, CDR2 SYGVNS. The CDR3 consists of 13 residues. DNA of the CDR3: TGTGCCAGCAGGGACACGAAGAACACTGAAGCTTTCTTT. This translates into CASRDTKNTEAFF.

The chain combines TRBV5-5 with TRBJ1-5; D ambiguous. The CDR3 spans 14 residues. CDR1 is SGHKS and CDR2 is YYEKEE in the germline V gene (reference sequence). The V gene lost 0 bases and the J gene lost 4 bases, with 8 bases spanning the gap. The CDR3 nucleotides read TGTGCCAGCAGCTTGGCCGCGGCTAATCAGCCCCAGCATTTT. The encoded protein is CASSLAAANQPQHF.

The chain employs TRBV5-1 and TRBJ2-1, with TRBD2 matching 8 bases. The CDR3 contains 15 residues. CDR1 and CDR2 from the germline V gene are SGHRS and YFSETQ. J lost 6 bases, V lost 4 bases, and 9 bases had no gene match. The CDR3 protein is CASSQQIGLANEQFF. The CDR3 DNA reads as TGCGCCAGCAGCCAACAGATTGGACTAGCCAATGAGCAGTTCTTC.

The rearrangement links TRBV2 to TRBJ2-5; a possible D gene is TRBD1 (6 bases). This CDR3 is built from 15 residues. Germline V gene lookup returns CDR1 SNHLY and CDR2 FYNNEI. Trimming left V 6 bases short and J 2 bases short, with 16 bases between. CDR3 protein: CASREDRGLQETQYF. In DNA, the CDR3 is TGTGCCAGCAGGGAGGACAGAGGGTTGCAAGAGACCCAGTACTTC. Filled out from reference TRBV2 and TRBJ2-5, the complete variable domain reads EPEVTQTPSHQVTQMGQEVILRCVPISNHLYFYWYRQILGQKVEFLVSFYNNEISEKSEIFDDQFSVERPDGSNFTLKIRSTKLEDSAMYFCASREDRGLQETQYFGPGTRLLVL.

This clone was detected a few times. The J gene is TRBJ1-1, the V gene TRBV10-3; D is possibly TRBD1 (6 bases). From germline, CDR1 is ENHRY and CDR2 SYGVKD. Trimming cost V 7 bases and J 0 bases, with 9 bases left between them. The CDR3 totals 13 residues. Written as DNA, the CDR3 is TGTGCCATCACTGGGACACTGAACACTGAAGCTTTCTTT. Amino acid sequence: CAITGTLNTEAFF.

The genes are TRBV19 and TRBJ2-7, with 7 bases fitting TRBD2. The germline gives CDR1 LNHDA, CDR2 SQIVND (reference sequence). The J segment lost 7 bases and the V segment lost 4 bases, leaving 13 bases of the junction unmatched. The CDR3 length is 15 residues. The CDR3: CASSKVLQGGWEQYF. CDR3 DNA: TGTGCCAGTAGTAAAGTGCTCCAGGGAGGGTGGGAGCAGTACTTC.

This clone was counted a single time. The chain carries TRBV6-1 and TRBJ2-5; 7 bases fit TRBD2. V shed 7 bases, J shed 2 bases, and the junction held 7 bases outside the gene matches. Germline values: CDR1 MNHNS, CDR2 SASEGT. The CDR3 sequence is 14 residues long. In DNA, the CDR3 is TGTGCCAGCACCGCCTCGGGGGGTCAAGAGACCCAGTACTTC. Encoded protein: CASTASGGQETQYF.